This T cell receptor beta chain was sequenced during a study of regulatory T cells in long-lasting Graves disease. Time point: newly diagnosed GD, antithyroid drugs for less than 3 months. PBMC-extracted RNA yielded the TCR library. On this clonotype itself: Possible read error: a much larger clone is one base away.

Libraries of TCR beta came from iRepertoire HTBI primers plus Arm-PCR of CDR3 regions. TCRdb re-called the multiplex PCR reads with MiXCR, one entry per CDR3 protein. The sample records about 620,000 distinct CDR3 sequences, 15% to 20% being singletons. There are 15 residues in the CDR3. Germline loops: CDR1 SGHDN, CDR2 FVKESK. Trimming took off 3 bases at V and 0 bases at J, with 8 bases between the two ends. The sample was also reused in another study, on T cells in Graves' hyperthyroidism and ophthalmopathy. That study reports: When the TCR CDR3 underwent first-round RT-PCR, the HTBI primer set was used. Ophthalmopathy could be told apart from stable hyperthyroidism with a 13 V-J model.

The sequences come from peripheral blood mononuclear cells (PBMCs), collected at new diagnosis, from a patient treated with antithyroid drugs. The source of this sequence is a woman in her 30s with Graves disease. The chain joins TRBV14 to TRBJ1-4; D is unclear. The DNA of the CDR3 is TGTGCCAGCAGCCACCTCGGGACAACTAATGAAAAACTGTTTTTT. Its translation is CASSHLGTTNEKLFF. Filled out from reference TRBV14 and TRBJ1-4, the complete variable domain reads EAGVTQFPSHSVIEKGQTVTLRCDPISGHDNLYWYRRVMGKEIKFLLHFVKESKQDESGMPNNRFLAERTGGTYSTLKVQPAELEDSGVYFCASSHLGTTNEKLFFGSGTQLSVL.